The 28 T cell receptor beta chains below all came from one sample that was sequenced in a study of cytomegalovirus exposure and HLA in healthy donors. Both 60 Vbeta primers and 13 Jbeta primers went into the PCR. Produced via immunoSEQ multiplex PCR; TCRdb's table is partial and in-frame only. The table includes some 51,000 clones, roughly 77% detected once. Sequenced input: PBMCs. All receptors come from a female donor in good health and CMV-seronegative.

J is TRBJ1-4 and V is TRBV7-8; TRBD1 is a possible D gene (6 bases). The CDR3 spans 15 residues. Germline V gives CDR1 SGHVS, CDR2 FQNEAQ. V was pared by 3 bases and J by 4 bases, with 12 bases between. CDR3 amino acids: CASSLGTRNNEKLFF. The CDR3 DNA reads TGTGCCAGCAGCTTGGGGACACGGAATAATGAAAAACTGTTTTTT.

V and J are TRBV9 and TRBJ2-4; the D gene is possibly TRBD2 (5 bases). The CDR3 runs 14 residues. Trimming pared 2 bases from V and 8 bases from J, leaving 14 bases between. The V gene's germline CDR1 is SGDLS and CDR2 YYNGEE. The CDR3 DNA is TGTGCCAGCAGCGTCGACGGGCTCGGGGACATTCAGTACTTC. Amino acid sequence: CASSVDGLGDIQYF.

The chain links TRBV9 to TRBJ2-7; 7 bases map to TRBD1. V dropped 3 bases and J dropped 6; count of bases not matched to a gene: 6. Germline V gene lookup returns CDR1 SGDLS and CDR2 YYNGEE. This CDR3 comprises 13 residues. CDR3 amino acids: CASSGPTGVEQYF. The CDR3 coding sequence is TGTGCCAGCAGCGGCCCTACAGGGGTCGAGCAGTACTTC.

The V call is TRBV28, the J call TRBJ2-7, with D possibly being TRBD1 (5 bases). Trimming pared 6 bases from V and 0 bases from J, leaving 21 bases between. Germline CDR1 reads MDHEN; CDR2 reads SYDVKM. This CDR3 has 17 amino acids. DNA for the CDR3: TGTGCCAGCAGCGTTACAGGAAACGCTATACTCTCCTACGAGCAGTACTTC. Its protein is CASSVTGNAILSYEQYF.

The V gene is TRBV10-1, the J gene TRBJ2-7, with D maybe TRBD2 (5 bases). Germline V gene data show CDR1 as WNHNN and CDR2 as SYGVQD (reference sequence). Deletions cut 8 bases from V and 2 bases from J, with 13 bases between. The CDR3 totals 13 residues. CDR3 amino acids: CASPRTVTYEQYF. The CDR3 coding sequence is TGCGCCAGCCCCCGGACTGTTACCTACGAGCAGTACTTC.

The chain carries TRBV5-1 and TRBJ2-3, with 11 bases lining up with TRBD2. V was pared by 3 bases and J by 2 bases, with 5 bases of the junction left unmatched. The CDR3 loop spans 16 amino acids. Germline assignment: CDR1 SGHRS and CDR2 YFSETQ. The DNA of the CDR3 is TGCGCCAGCAGCTATAGCGGGAGGGCCGTCACAGATACGCAGTATTTT. This gives the protein CASSYSGRAVTDTQYF.

The V call is TRBV7-9, the J call TRBJ1-4; D gene uncertain. V was cut by 1 base and J by 4 bases, with 10 bases left in between. Germline assignment: CDR1 SEHNR and CDR2 FQNEAQ (reference sequence). The CDR3 runs to 15 residues. CDR3 sequence (DNA): TGTGCCAGCAGCTTAGGGGTAGCCGTTAATGAAAAACTGTTTTTT. It specifies CASSLGVAVNEKLFF.

The rearrangement uses TRBV2 and TRBJ1-2, with D possibly being TRBD1 (5 bases). The CDR3 totals 15 residues. The germline V gene encodes CDR1 SNHLY and CDR2 FYNNEI. V was shortened by 4 bases and J by 0 bases, with 12 bases between the two germline ends. The CDR3 loop is CASSAALTANYGYTF. CDR3 sequence (DNA): TGTGCCAGCAGTGCAGCCCTGACAGCTAACTATGGCTACACCTTC.

The chain carries TRBV5-4 and TRBJ2-7; 11 positions match TRBD2. Germline V gene lookup returns CDR1 SGHNT and CDR2 YYREEE (reference sequence). J was trimmed by 2 bases and V by 2 bases; bases with no gene match: 6. The CDR3 loop spans 16 amino acids. This chain's CDR3 is CASSFLAGGVAYEQYF. In DNA, the CDR3 is TGTGCCAGCAGCTTTCTAGCGGGGGGCGTCGCCTACGAGCAGTACTTC.

The chain employs TRBV11-3 and TRBJ2-7, with D unclear. Germline V gene lookup returns CDR1 SGHNT and CDR2 YENEEA. The CDR3 sequence is 13 residues long. Trimming cost V 1 base and J 2 bases, with 6 bases left between them. CDR3 DNA sequence: TGTGCCAGCAGCTTAGGCAGGACCTACGAGCAGTACTTC. This translates into CASSLGRTYEQYF.

The chain uses TRBV6-5 and TRBJ2-7, with D possibly TRBD1 on 5 matching bases. This CDR3 has 16 amino acids. Germline values: CDR1 MNHEY, CDR2 SVGAGI. V lost 0 bases to trimming and J lost 0 bases, with 12 bases between them. CDR3 bases: TGTGCCAGCAGTTACTCGTACAGGTCGAGCTCCTACGAGCAGTACTTC. This codes for CASSYSYRSSSYEQYF.

This rearrangement joins TRBV29-1 to TRBJ2-3; D may correspond to TRBD1 or TRBD2 (11 bases each). V was cut by 7 bases and J by 3 bases, with 38 bases left in between. The germline CDR1 and CDR2 sequences are SQVTM and ANQGSEA. CDR3 length equals 21 residues. The CDR3 protein is CSAMDRGLGSGRAGVTDTQYF. The CDR3 region has the DNA TGCAGCGCGATGGACAGGGGGCTCGGTAGCGGGAGGGCAGGGGTGACAGATACGCAGTATTTT.

V usage is TRBV23-1 and J usage is TRBJ2-2, with 9 bases matching TRBD1. TRBV23-1 is placed among ORFs of uncertain function. The V segment lost 0 bases and the J segment 0 bases; nucleotides outside the gene matches: 5. There are 18 residues in the CDR3. The CDR3 nucleotides are TGCGCCAGCAGTCAATCGGTAGACAGGGGGGCGAACACCGGGGAGCTGTTTTTT. Its translation is CASSQSVDRGANTGELFF.

This CDR3 reads CASSQRLAGWQETQYF. CDR3 sequence (DNA): TGTGCCAGCAGCCAACGACTAGCGGGTTGGCAAGAGACCCAGTACTTC. The rearrangement uses TRBV5-6 and TRBJ2-5; 10 bases map to TRBD2. There are 16 residues in the CDR3. V shed 4 bases, J shed 2 bases, and the junction held 8 bases outside the gene matches. CDR1 is SGHDT and CDR2 is YYEEEE in the germline V gene. The full variable domain, completed using reference TRBV5-6 and TRBJ2-5, is DAGVTQSPTHLIKTRGQQVTLRCSPKSGHDTVSWYQQALGQGPQFIFQYYEEEERQRGNFPDRFSGHQFPNYSSELNVNALLLGDSALYLCASSQRLAGWQETQYFGPGTRLLVL.

This chain connects TRBV15 to TRBJ2-5; 10 nucleotides match TRBD1. The J call may be wrong; the DNA end is better matched by TRBJ2-7. CDR1 is LNHNV, CDR2 YYDKDF, per germline (reference sequence). This CDR3 is 14 amino acids long. The CDR3 sequence is CATNGTGDAYEQYF. The CDR3 DNA reads TGTGCCACCAACGGGACAGGGGACGCCTACGAGCAGTACTTC.

The chain has TRBV10-3 and TRBJ1-4, with a tentative D call TRBD1 (5 bases). The CDR3 length is 14 residues. The V and J ends lost 4 bases and 3 bases respectively, with 9 bases between them. Germline V lookup: CDR1 ENHRY, CDR2 SYGVKD. Written as DNA, the CDR3 is TGTGCCATCAGTGCGCAGGGTGCTAATGAAAAACTGTTTTTT. Amino acid sequence: CAISAQGANEKLFF.

The genes are TRBV4-2 and TRBJ1-2, with TRBD1 identical over 8 bases. Trimming cost V 0 bases and J 7 bases; bases outside gene matches: 10. CDR1 LGHNA and CDR2 YNFKEQ come from the germline V gene. The CDR3 is 16 amino acids. The chain's CDR3 is CASSQDVVAGGGGYTF. DNA for the CDR3: TGTGCCAGCAGCCAAGATGTGGTAGCAGGGGGCGGTGGCTACACCTTC.

The chain has TRBV4-2 and TRBJ2-7; 11 bases fit TRBD2. The germline V gene encodes CDR1 LGHNA and CDR2 YNFKEQ. J was trimmed by 1 base and V by 0 bases; bases with no gene match: 11. The CDR3 has 19 residues. The CDR3 bases are TGTGCCAGCAGCCAAGATAACCAAATTCTAGCGGGAGGATCCTACGAGCAGTACTTC. It codes for CASSQDNQILAGGSYEQYF.

This chain connects TRBV30 to TRBJ2-3, with no clear D. V was shortened by 0 bases and J by 3 bases, with 16 bases between the two germline ends. The CDR3 spans 16 residues. The germline CDR1 and CDR2 sequences are GTSNPN and SVGIG (reference sequence). Written as DNA, the CDR3 is TGTGCCTGGAGTGTGGGCAACACCCTTGGGACAGATACGCAGTATTTT. Translating gives CAWSVGNTLGTDTQYF.

The V gene is TRBV9, the J gene TRBJ2-5; D is uncertain. The DNA end favors TRBJ2-7, so the J call may be wrong. The length of the CDR3 is 13 residues. The germline V gene has CDR1 SGDLS and CDR2 YYNGEE. The CDR3 sequence: CASSVGDSYEQYF. CDR3 in DNA: TGTGCCAGCAGCGTAGGAGATTCCTACGAGCAGTACTTC.

The V gene is TRBV10-3, the J gene TRBJ2-7, with 8 bases matching TRBD2. In germline, CDR1 is ENHRY, CDR2 SYGVKD. This CDR3 has 15 amino acids. The trim removed 5 bases at V and 6 bases at J, leaving 12 bases unmatched. The CDR3 DNA reads as TGTGCCATCAGTCCCACCGGGGGGGAGGAGGGCGAGCAGTACTTC. Translating gives CAISPTGGEEGEQYF.

The V gene is TRBV11-3, the J gene TRBJ2-1, with 14 nucleotides matching TRBD2. The trim removed 5 bases at V and 10 bases at J, leaving 4 bases unmatched. CDR3 length: 14 amino acids. Germline-derived CDR1 and CDR2 are SGHNT and YENEEA. CDR3 in DNA: TGTGCCAGCAGCACCGGGACTAGCGGGGGAGAGCAGTTCTTC. Translated, it gives CASSTGTSGGEQFF.

The chain recombines TRBV2 with TRBJ1-2; D remains unclear. The CDR3 runs 14 residues. Trimming took off 6 bases at V and 0 bases at J, with 11 bases between the two ends. The germline V gene encodes CDR1 SNHLY and CDR2 FYNNEI. CDR3 protein: CASRPGGTNYGYTF. For the CDR3, the DNA is TGTGCCAGCAGACCAGGAGGGACTAACTATGGCTACACCTTC.

This clone has a handful of counts. V gene TRBV6-5 combines with J gene TRBJ1-6, with TRBD1 matching 7 bases. There are 15 residues in the CDR3. Germline loops: CDR1 MNHEY, CDR2 SVGAGI. Losses at the gene ends were 5 bases for V and 7 bases for J; bases not matched to a gene: 8. CDR3 in DNA: TGTGCCAGCAGTCGGACCGGGACAGAGAATTCACCCCTCCACTTT. Protein: CASSRTGTENSPLHF.

This clone has only a few counts. V and J are TRBV10-3 and TRBJ2-3; 8 nucleotides line up with TRBD2. V dropped 3 bases and J dropped 3; count of bases not matched to a gene: 8. CDR1 is ENHRY, CDR2 SYGVKD, per germline. The CDR3 totals 16 residues. The CDR3 spells CAISDSHGTSTDTQYF. In DNA, the CDR3 is TGTGCCATCAGTGATTCTCATGGGACTAGTACAGATACGCAGTATTTT.

This chain joins TRBV11-2 and TRBJ1-2; D call uncertain. CDR1 and CDR2 (germline): SGHAT, FQNNGV. The CDR3 spans 13 residues. Trimming stripped 1 base from V and 0 bases from J, with 3 bases between. CDR3 in DNA: TGTGCCAGCAGCTTAGCGTCTAACTATGGCTACACCTTC. This codes for CASSLASNYGYTF.

V usage is TRBV6-5 and J usage is TRBJ1-6; 8 bases are shared with TRBD1. The trim removed 6 bases at V and 4 bases at J, leaving 2 bases unmatched. This CDR3 comprises 14 residues. CDR1 and CDR2 (germline): MNHEY, SVGAGI. For the CDR3, the DNA is TGTGCCAGCAGACGACAGGGGTATAATTCACCCCTCCACTTT. Amino acid sequence: CASRRQGYNSPLHF.

The chain uses TRBV13 and TRBJ2-7, with a tentative D call TRBD2 (7 bases). This CDR3 contains 19 residues. Germline V gives CDR1 PRHDT, CDR2 FYEKMQ (reference sequence). Trimming removed 1 base from V and 6 bases from J, with 28 bases in between. CDR3 sequence: CASSLEGGRLSGPVGEQYF. The DNA for the CDR3 is TGTGCCAGCAGCTTAGAGGGGGGGCGCTTATCCGGTCCGGTGGGCGAGCAGTACTTC.